This T cell receptor (beta chain) was profiled in a study of beta chain features in type 1 diabetes. Study information: There was similarity between patients and healthy donors in age, gender and cell yields.

Study-wide results and caveats: PCR could preferentially amplify shorter templates, alike in patients and controls. VDJ junctions from type 1 diabetes patients carried fewer insertions and larger deletions. All four CD4+ subsets from Type 1 diabetes patients carried moderately but significantly shorter TCRB CDR3s.

Reverse transcription of all isolated RNA meant that expressed TCRB transcripts were sequenced. Clones were sequenced by immunoSEQ multiplex PCR, and TCRdb holds only the in-frame ones, with some missing. The table includes under 350,000 clones, roughly an eighth detected once. The authors took one heparinised blood draw, averaging about 116 mL, from each donor. CDR3 length equals 14 residues. V was clipped by 3 bases and J by 7 bases, with 16 bases between them. The germline gives CDR1 SGHTA, CDR2 FQGNSA. Regarding this clone: Its antigen is undetermined.

The source of this sequence is a man younger than 45 with type 1 diabetes. The sample consisted of naive CD4+ T cells from blood. J is TRBJ2-7 and V is TRBV7-2; D might be TRBD1 (6 bases). For the CDR3, the DNA is TGTGCCAGCAGCTTTAGACAGGAAGTTATAGAGCAGTACTTC. It yields the protein CASSFRQEVIEQYF.